Listed below are T cell receptor beta chains from one sample, sequenced in a study of blood T cell repertoires in COVID-19. This table comes from immunoSEQ multiplex PCR, and its TCRdb copy is limited to in-frame clones, with some not included. The sample contains approximately 170,000 clones, 65% to 90% of which appear only once. Sequencing used peripheral blood. The origin of the receptors is a man aged 45 to 65 with active or convalescent COVID-19. Both conserved end residues are part of each CDR3. The D gene is left open where the match is weak. Clone size is stated in some rows and not others, as once, few, many or a class when expanded.

j_gene	v_gene	d_gene	abundance	len	CDR3nt	CDR3aa
TRBJ2-2	TRBV7-2	TRBD1	NA	16	TGTGCCAGCAGCCCCTCGACAGGGGCAAACACCGGGGAGCTGTTTTTT	CASSPSTGANTGELFF
TRBJ2-7	TRBV15	TRBD1	NA	15	TGTGCCACCAGCTTAACCGGGACAGGGACCTACGAGCAGTACTTC	CATSLTGTGTYEQYF
TRBJ1-4	TRBV7-6	NA	NA	14	TGTGCCAGCAGCTCGACAGGACTTAATGAAAAACTGTTTTTT	CASSSTGLNEKLFF
TRBJ1-2	TRBV4-1	TRBD1	few	15	TGCGCCAGCAGAAAAGATGGGACAGGGCGGTATGGCTACACCTTC	CASRKDGTGRYGYTF
TRBJ1-1	TRBV30	TRBD1	NA	13	TGTGCCTGGAGCGTACAGGGGGCCACTGAAGCTTTCTTT	CAWSVQGATEAFF
TRBJ2-7	TRBV28	TRBD2	few	15	TGTGCCAGCAGTGCTCCCGGGACTAGCGGATACGAGCAGTACTTC	CASSAPGTSGYEQYF
TRBJ2-5	TRBV5-4	TRBD1	NA	16	TGTGCCAGCAGCCCCGGGGGACAGGGGTATGGGGAGACCCAGTACTTC	CASSPGGQGYGETQYF
TRBJ2-5	TRBV9	TRBD2	NA	15	TGTGCCAGCAGCGTACTTGGACTAGCAGAAGAGACCCAGTACTTC	CASSVLGLAEETQYF
TRBJ1-4	TRBV29-1	TRBD1	NA	13	TGCAGCGTTGAATGGACAGGGAGTGAAAAACTGTTTTTT	CSVEWTGSEKLFF
TRBJ2-1	TRBV28	TRBD2	once	16	TGTGCCAGCAGTATCCACTCTAGCGGGGGGCGGGGAGAGCAGTTCTTC	CASSIHSSGGRGEQFF
TRBJ2-7	TRBV5-6	TRBD1	NA	13	TGTGCCAGCAGACGGGGACAGGGTAACGAGCAGTACTTC	CASRRGQGNEQYF
TRBJ2-5	TRBV3-1/TRBV3-2	NA	NA	14	TGTGCCAGCAGCCCCGGGACTCACCAAGAGACCCAGTACTTC	CASSPGTHQETQYF
TRBJ1-1	TRBV25-1	TRBD1	few	14	TGTGCCAGCAGTGAATGGGGGACAGGGGATGAAGCTTTCTTT	CASSEWGTGDEAFF
TRBJ1-2	TRBV19	TRBD1	NA	13	TGTGCCAGTAGAGGGACAGGCGGATTCGGCTACACCTTC	CASRGTGGFGYTF
TRBJ2-7	TRBV12-5	NA	NA	11	TGTGCTAGTGGGAGCTCCTACGAGCAGTACTTC	CASGSSYEQYF
TRBJ2-2	TRBV21-1	NA	NA	18	TGTGCCAGCAGCAAACGGGGAGGTGGCCAGCCGAACACCGGGGAGCTGTTTTTT	CASSKRGGGQPNTGELFF
TRBJ2-5	TRBV6-5	TRBD2	NA	14	TGTGCCAGCAGTTCGTATAGCGGGGGGGAGACCCAGTACTTC	CASSSYSGGETQYF
TRBJ1-1	TRBV7-9	NA	NA	15	TGTGCCAGCAGCTTTCCCGGGACATCCGACCTTGAAGCTTTCTTT	CASSFPGTSDLEAFF
TRBJ2-1	TRBV2	NA	few	11	TGTGCCACTACTAGGAACAATGAGCAGTTCTTC	CATTRNNEQFF
TRBJ1-3	TRBV30	NA	NA	11	TGTGCCTGGGACAGCGGAAACACCATATATTTT	CAWDSGNTIYF
TRBJ1-1	TRBV29-1	NA	NA	12	TGCAGGGTCGGGGTCAGTCGAACTGAAGCTTTCTTT	CRVGVSRTEAFF
TRBJ1-2	TRBV7-9	NA	NA	14	TGTGCCAGCAGCTTATCAGACAGGACCTATGGCTACACCTTC	CASSLSDRTYGYTF
TRBJ1-2	TRBV7-9	TRBD1	few	13	TGTGCCAGCTCCGGGACAGGGGAGTATGGCTACACCTTC	CASSGTGEYGYTF
TRBJ1-3	TRBV14	NA	NA	14	TGTGCCAGCAGCAAGGGACACCTGGGAAACACCATATATTTT	CASSKGHLGNTIYF
TRBJ2-7	TRBV4-3	NA	NA	15	TGCGCCAGCAGCCAAAAGGACACAGGGCCCTACGAGCAGTACTTC	CASSQKDTGPYEQYF
TRBJ2-7	TRBV6-2/TRBV6-3	TRBD1	once	14	TGTGCCAGCAGTTACTGGGCAGGGGGCCACGAGCAGTACTTC	CASSYWAGGHEQYF
TRBJ2-1	TRBV7-3	TRBD2	NA	14	TGTGCCAGCAGCCCGGGAGGGGGGCTTGTTGAGCAGTTCTTC	CASSPGGGLVEQFF
TRBJ2-7	TRBV5-1	NA	NA	12	TGCGCCAGCAGCTTGGGCAGGTACGAGCAGTACTTC	CASSLGRYEQYF
TRBJ2-2	TRBV3-1/TRBV3-2	TRBD1	NA	13	TGTGCCACCACGGACAGGGGTGACGGGGAGCTGTTTTTT	CATTDRGDGELFF
TRBJ2-2	TRBV3-1/TRBV3-2	NA	NA	15	TGTGCCAGCAGCCAAGGCAGTACGAACACCGGGGAGCTGTTTTTT	CASSQGSTNTGELFF
TRBJ2-7	TRBV3-1/TRBV3-2	TRBD2	NA	15	TGTGCCAGCAGCCAAGAAGCGGGAGGGCCACACGAGCAGTACTTC	CASSQEAGGPHEQYF
TRBJ2-7	TRBV6-5	TRBD1	NA	14	TGTGCCAGCAGACCGGGACAGAGCTCCTACGAGCAGTACTTC	CASRPGQSSYEQYF
TRBJ2-2	TRBV7-3	TRBD2	NA	20	TGTGCCAGCAGCTTAGGACCGGGACTAGCGGGGGGCACGAACACCGGGGAGCTGTTTTTT	CASSLGPGLAGGTNTGELFF
TRBJ1-2	TRBV7-2	TRBD1	NA	14	TGTGCCAGCAGCTTACTGGGACAGGGGATCGGCTACACCTTC	CASSLLGQGIGYTF
TRBJ1-2	TRBV5-5	TRBD1	few	14	TGTGCCAGCAGCTTGGAAGTATCACAGGGGGGCTACACCTTC	CASSLEVSQGGYTF
TRBJ1-2	TRBV10-1	NA	NA	15	TGCGCCAGCAGCCCCGGACAGATCCGGTCCTATGGCTACACCTTC	CASSPGQIRSYGYTF
TRBJ1-3	TRBV19	NA	NA	14	TGTGCCAGTAGTATCGACAGATCCGGAAACACCATATATTTT	CASSIDRSGNTIYF
TRBJ1-5	TRBV10-3	NA	NA	13	TGTGCCATCAGTGAGGGCGGAAATCAGCCCCAGCATTTT	CAISEGGNQPQHF
TRBJ1-6	TRBV19	NA	NA	14	TGTGCCAGTAGTATAGCAGGGAACAGTTCACCCCTCCACTTT	CASSIAGNSSPLHF
TRBJ1-1	TRBV6-5	TRBD1	NA	14	TGTGCCAGCAGTTCGGACAGGGGCGGGACTGAAGCTTTCTTT	CASSSDRGGTEAFF
TRBJ1-1	TRBV3-1/TRBV3-2	NA	few	15	TGTGCCAGCCGACGGGTTCTGTCACTGAACACTGAAGCTTTCTTT	CASRRVLSLNTEAFF
TRBJ2-1	TRBV27	NA	NA	14	TGTGCCAGCGGAGGGGACTTTAAGTCCAATGAGCAGTTCTTC	CASGGDFKSNEQFF
TRBJ1-2	TRBV5-5	NA	NA	14	TGTGCCAGCAGCTTGGGTACCAGCGCGGCTGGCTACACCTTC	CASSLGTSAAGYTF
TRBJ1-2	TRBV6-1	NA	NA	16	TGTGCCAGCAGTGGGAAGGGGCAGGAAATCCTCTATGGCTACACCTTC	CASSGKGQEILYGYTF
TRBJ2-1	TRBV24-1	TRBD2	NA	15	TGTGCCACCAGTGACCCGGCGCGGGAGTTCAATGAGCAGTTCTTC	CATSDPAREFNEQFF
TRBJ2-4	TRBV30	NA	NA	12	TGTGCCTGGAGGGGCCAGGAAAACATTCAGTACTTC	CAWRGQENIQYF
TRBJ1-1	TRBV18	NA	NA	14	TGTGCCAGCTCACCCCAGGGTTCGAACACTGAAGCTTTCTTT	CASSPQGSNTEAFF
TRBJ2-2	TRBV2	NA	NA	14	TGTGCCAGCAGGTCGGGGGTAGACACCGGGGAGCTGTTTTTT	CASRSGVDTGELFF